The present TCR beta chain was sequenced within a study of cytomegalovirus exposure and HLA in healthy donors. The donors (healthy individuals) were bone marrow donors. In nominal health when sampled, donors likely had unrecorded immune exposures nonetheless. Remarks on this clone: What it recognizes is unknown.

PCR used 60 Vbeta primers and 13 Jbeta primers. Method: immunoSEQ multiplex PCR; TCRdb's copy keeps in-frame clones and lacks some. The sample contains about 61,000 clones, roughly 90% of which appear only once. General study findings and limits: The study carried out a later analysis of TCR beta sequences. It associated 15,000 to 20,000 of them with specific HLA alleles at a false discovery rate of 0.05.

This clonotype was obtained from a man between 25 and 39 years old in good health and CMV-seropositive. Sequenced: PBMCs.

This chain's CDR3 is CASSEYTRVAGDLSGANVLTF. CDR3 DNA: TGTGCCAGCAGCGAATATACTAGGGTCGCAGGAGACCTTTCTGGGGCCAACGTCCTGACTTTC. The chain uses TRBV13 and TRBJ2-6; a weak D match, TRBD2 (5 bases). V lost 5 bases and J lost 1, with 27 bases in between. Per germline, CDR1 PRHDT and CDR2 FYEKMQ (reference sequence). CDR3 size: 21 residues.